This T cell receptor (beta chain) was retrieved from a study of control samples from healthy donors and cancer patients. This table comes from immunoSEQ multiplex PCR, and its TCRdb copy is limited to in-frame clones, with some not included. Among some 77,000 clones, less than 90% were seen once, and the ten largest hold 7.5% to 9%. Trimming left V 5 bases short and J 3 bases short, with 16 bases between. Germline V gives CDR1 LGHDT, CDR2 YNNKEL (reference sequence). The CDR3 length is 15 residues. The V gene is TRBV3-1 (or the pseudogene TRBV3-2), the J gene TRBJ1-2, with D unresolved. The material sequenced was blood. This TCR was sampled from an older woman in good health. The CDR3 sequence: CASSDRPSADYGYTF. The CDR3 nucleotides are TGTGCCAGCAGCGATCGACCCTCTGCGGACTATGGCTACACCTTC.